This T cell receptor (beta chain) was obtained from a study of response to subunit inactivated influenza vaccine. TCRdb called the RT-PCR reads again in MiXCR, with one record for every CDR3 protein. The table records some 300,000 distinct CDR3 sequences, 20% to 25% of them present only once. V shed 2 bases and J 2 bases; nucleotides not matched to a gene: 12. The CDR3 is 18 amino acids. The germline V gene has CDR1 DFQATT and CDR2 SNEGSKA (reference sequence). This clonotype occurred a few times. The sequenced sample was PBMCs from blood, obtained roughly 20 months after vaccination. J is TRBJ2-1 and V is TRBV20-1; TRBD1 matches at 10 bases. The clonotype comes from a man between 50 and 69 years old who received an inactivated influenza vaccine. The CDR3 DNA is TGCAGTGCTAGAATCCCGGGACAGGGGTCCTATACCTACAATGAGCAGTTCTTC. It is translated as CSARIPGQGSYTYNEQFF.